The T cell receptor (beta chain) under discussion was sequenced for a study of esophageal squamous cell carcinoma under preoperative chemotherapy. Time point: after preoperative PTX-NDP chemotherapy. In TCRdb, the PCR reads were re-called with MiXCR into one record per CDR3 protein. The repertoire holds roughly 20,000 distinct CDR3 sequences, with 40% to 55% as singletons. Study-wide findings and caveats: After chemotherapy, TCR diversity rose significantly in peripheral T cells but not in tumor-infiltrating lymphocytes.

Losses at the gene ends were 7 bases for V and 5 bases for J; bases not matched to a gene: 9. The CDR3 contains 16 residues. This clonotype appeared many times. Its antigen remains unidentified. The receptor was isolated from a human donor with esophageal squamous cell carcinoma. The donor label of this sample is uncertain. The V call is TRBV12-3 or TRBV12-4, the J call TRBJ2-3; TRBD2 matches at 13 bases. The specimen was obtained from a patient given preoperative chemotherapy. The CDR3 sequence: CASTPRTSGRKDTQYF. The CDR3 DNA is TGTGCCAGCACCCCTAGGACTAGCGGGAGAAAAGATACGCAGTATTTT.